This record concerns one TCR beta chain sequence. Its antigen remains undetermined. No base-level quality is on record; no much larger clone is a single base apart. The sample originates from a study of identical twins (dated by TCRdb to between 2015 and 2016). With regard to the full study: To test whether fetal clonotypes persist, this study deep-sequenced TCR alpha and beta repertoires from monozygotic twins, from unrelated adults of various ages, and from cord blood. To rule out contamination, the twin experiments were replicated at different times with different library preparation protocols.

For CDR1 and CDR2, the germline V gene lists ENHRY and SYGVKD. Unmatched junction bases come to 7, with V trimmed by 10 bases and J by 1 base. CDR3 length: 15 amino acids, cysteine to phenylalanine. CDR3 DNA only is kept here, 45 bases in frame from base 1. The library relied on 5' RACE. Sequencing took place on an Illumina HiSeq 2000. Template switching introduced a universal primer binding site; the final cDNA contained a unique molecular identifier, enabling accurate counting of TCR cDNA molecules. Specific primers in the conserved constant-segment region were used to synthesize first-strand cDNA for the TCR alpha and beta chains. To control for contamination, every cDNA library carried two barcodes: a SMART-Mk sample barcode plus Illumina barcodes. TruSeq adapter sequences along with Illumina sample barcodes were introduced in two successive PCR steps. The TCR alpha and beta cDNA libraries were sequenced on the Illumina HiSeq platform using custom primers. In the paper's pipeline: Raw reads were processed with MiGEC to extract unique molecular identifiers, and MiXCR was used to determine CDR3 positions. Recombination models were inferred per individual with the repgenHMM and IGoR tools using an EM algorithm. Shared clonotype analysis was performed with the tcR package in R, normalizing sharing by the product of cloneset sizes. To study raw recombination free of thymic and clonal selection effects, out-of-frame nonproductive sequences were analyzed. TCRdb's own reprocessing of the public reads used fastp at Q25 and MiXCR and kept productive beta chains. Identical CDR3 proteins give one entry, which carries the most common genes and DNA. The V and J calls, along with clone size, are taken from TCRdb and not from the paper's own processing. Recorded for this sample are 300,000 to 350,000 distinct CDR3 sequences; 9% to 15% of them occurred a single time. The ten largest clones take up around 6.9% of the sample.

Every donor was a healthy Caucasian. The twin cohort comprised three pairs of female monozygotic twins, all aged roughly 18 to 29 years. Positive isolation kits from Invitrogen were used to isolate CD4+ and CD8+ T cell populations. General conclusions and limits of the study: Abundant cord blood beta clonotypes had fewer insertions, young adult naive repertoires showed a similar but weaker trend, and memory repertoires showed no such trend. Zero-insertion analyses could be partly confounded by invariant T cells such as MAIT and iNKT, though diverse VJ usage argued against such confounding for most clonotypes. Because the same donors could not be followed over many years, the conclusions relied on cross-sectional statistical analysis. In beta out-of-frame sequences, excess twin sharing was weaker, because having fewer shared sequences lowered the signal-to-noise ratio. Recombination models systematically underestimated out-of-frame TCR alpha sharing in monozygotic twins but agreed with sharing between unrelated individuals. Compared with coincidental sharing between unrelated individuals, out-of-frame TCR alpha sequences shared between twins showed an excess of sequences with low generation probability.

The same specimen was also included in a second study, on yellow fever vaccine responses in identical twins. That second publication adds: The T cell response to vaccination in identical twins was reported by the authors to appear partly convergent and partly personalized. In identical twins, the study followed T cell clones that responded to the vaccine with precision.

Recombination connected TRBV10-3 to TRBJ2-3, with TRBD2 matching 11 junction bases. Input material: CD8+ T cells sorted from blood. The sequence was obtained from a woman between 18 and 30 years old in good health. The CDR3 region: CATGTSGYGTDTQYF. The nucleotide sequence is given as TGTGCCACCGGGACTAGCGGATACGGCACAGATACGCAGTATTTT.